Listed here are 9 T cell receptor beta chains from one sample, sequenced in a study of T-cell memory formation after mild COVID-19 (dated by TCRdb to the early 2020s). The library relied on 5' RACE. For sequencing, an Illumina NovaSeq 6000 was employed. TCRdb reran the public reads through fastp at Q25 and MiXCR, keeping productive beta chains. Each record represents a unique CDR3 protein, reported with the most common genes and DNA among its rows. Present in this sample are about 290,000 distinct CDR3 sequences, approximately 16% of which were seen just once. Around 23% of the sample is taken by the ten largest. Source material: PBMCs or a T cell subset sorted from them (not recorded which). These receptors originate from a man aged 18 to 30 who had mild COVID-19 (a few samples of this study predate the infection). The sample titles of this study are shuffled in the database, so cell type and time point are left out; the donor was told from shared clones.

This chain joins TRBV4-3 and TRBJ1-1; 7 bases are shared with TRBD1. Germline V CDR1 and CDR2: LGHNA, YSLEER. The V segment lost 2 bases and the J segment 2 bases; nucleotides outside the gene matches: 14. The length of the CDR3 is 18 residues. The CDR3 region has the DNA TGCGCCAGCAGCCAAACCCCCGGGACAGAGTTGGGAAACACTGAAGCTTTCTTT. This codes for CASSQTPGTELGNTEAFF.

The V call is TRBV7-2, the J call TRBJ2-7, with 8 nucleotides matching TRBD1. Germline assignment: CDR1 SGHTA and CDR2 FQGNSA. With V trimmed by 4 bases and J by 1 base, 9 bases remained unmatched. This CDR3 has 16 amino acids. Written as DNA, the CDR3 is TGTGCCAGCAGCTCCCCGGACAGGGAATTTTCCTACGAGCAGTACTTC. Its protein product is CASSSPDREFSYEQYF.

The rearrangement joins TRBV6-2 or TRBV6-3 to TRBJ2-5; D unresolved. The V gene lost 3 bases and the J gene lost 5 bases, with 13 bases spanning the gap. Germline CDR1 is MNHEY and CDR2 is SVGEGT. The length of the CDR3 is 14 residues. CDR3 residues: CASSYARSRETQYF. The CDR3 coding sequence is TGTGCCAGCAGTTATGCCCGGTCCCGGGAGACCCAGTACTTC.

The chain carries TRBV28 and TRBJ1-5; D is perhaps TRBD1 (5 bases). CDR1 is MDHEN, CDR2 SYDVKM, per germline. Trimming removed 6 bases from V and 4 bases from J, with 13 bases in between. This CDR3 spans 14 amino acids. CDR3 coding DNA: TGTGCCAGCAGACCAACGGGGCAGAATCAGCCCCAGCATTTT. This codes for CASRPTGQNQPQHF.

The V gene is TRBV27, the J gene TRBJ1-2, with D perhaps TRBD1 (5 bases). Deletions cut 7 bases from V and 8 bases from J, with 17 bases between. CDR3 length: 13 residues. Germline loops: CDR1 MNHEY, CDR2 SMNVEV (reference sequence). The CDR3 region has the DNA TGTGCCAGCATATCCCCCGGGGGGGTCGGCTACACCTTC. Its translation: CASISPGGVGYTF.

The V and J genes are TRBV13 and TRBJ2-5; D remains ambiguous. Germline V gives CDR1 PRHDT, CDR2 FYEKMQ (reference sequence). Between the trimmed V and J ends, which lost 5 bases and 7 bases, there was a span of 17 bases. The CDR3 is 14 amino acids. The CDR3 nucleotides are TGTGCCAGCAGCCCCCGAGGAGACTTTGGGACCCAGTACTTC. Amino acid sequence: CASSPRGDFGTQYF.

The chain uses TRBV7-6 and TRBJ2-5, with D possibly being TRBD1 (6 bases). V was pared by 5 bases and J by 2 bases, with 9 bases between. The CDR3 runs 13 residues. The germline gives CDR1 SGHVS, CDR2 FNYEAQ. The DNA for the CDR3 is TGTGCCAGCAGCGAAGGGACACAAGAGACCCAGTACTTC. Protein: CASSEGTQETQYF.

This chain links TRBV29-1 with TRBJ2-1; TRBD1 agrees at 8 bases. This CDR3 comprises 13 residues. V shed 8 bases, J shed 7 bases, and the junction held 10 bases outside the gene matches. Germline V gives CDR1 SQVTM, CDR2 ANQGSEA. The CDR3 here is CSLRTGSSNEQFF. The CDR3 DNA follows: TGCAGCCTCCGGACAGGGAGTAGTAATGAGCAGTTCTTC.

This clonotype was seen only a few times. V usage is TRBV6-2 or TRBV6-3 and J usage is TRBJ2-5; 10 bases line up with TRBD2. Germline CDR1 is MNHEY and CDR2 is SVGEGT. V lost 7 bases, J lost 3 bases, and 17 bases stayed unmatched. The CDR3 has 18 residues. Here the CDR3 DNA reads TGTGCCAGCATCAACGACCCCTGGGCTAGCGGGGGAGAAGAGACCCAGTACTTC. It encodes CASINDPWASGGEETQYF.